This T cell receptor (beta chain) is drawn from a study of T cells in Graves' hyperthyroidism and ophthalmopathy. Template material for amplifying TCR beta CDR3 regions consisted of RNA transcripts. HTBI primers were the set used in a first-round RT-PCR of the TCR CDR3. TCRdb reprocessed the multiplex PCR reads with MiXCR, giving one entry per CDR3 protein. The data show about 400,000 distinct CDR3 sequences, 15% to 18% seen once. The sample holds many counts of this clonotype. Antigen unknown. Trimming removed 5 bases at V and 7 bases at J, with 20 bases between. The CDR3 totals 15 residues. Germline values: CDR1 MGHRA, CDR2 YSYEKL. Findings and limits, study-wide: Ophthalmopathy and stable hyperthyroidism were told apart by a 13 V-J model.

Graves' hyperthyroidism was deemed stable absent ophthalmopathy progression within 18 months. Newly diagnosed hyperthyroidism, duration under 2 months, in patients aged 18 to 65. Isolation of PBMCs was performed on 8.5 to 10 ml fresh peripheral blood. The sample was blood. The V gene is TRBV4-1, the J gene TRBJ1-2; possibly TRBD1 for D (5 bases). This TCR was recovered from a woman between 18 and 29 years old with Graves' hyperthyroidism. The CDR3, as DNA: TGCGCCAGCAGCGGAGCCGGGACGGGGGATGGTGGCTACACCTTC. The encoded protein is CASSGAGTGDGGYTF.